The clone carrying this TCR beta chain has more than one count but fewer than ten. This sample is part of a study of identical twins. TCRdb called the 5' RACE reads again in MiXCR, with one record for every CDR3 protein. The sample contains 270,000 or so distinct CDR3 sequences, approximately 8.6% of which appear only once. In germline, CDR1 is LGHDT, CDR2 YNNKEL (reference sequence). This CDR3 spans 16 amino acids. The V and J ends lost 5 bases and 0 bases, in that order; junction bases with no gene match: 10. This same sample was also taken into another study, of yellow fever vaccine responses in identical twins.

The source of this sequence is a woman under 30 in good health. The chain employs TRBV3-1 and TRBJ2-7; TRBD1 matches 7 bases. The material sequenced was CD8+ T cells sorted from blood. The CDR3 sequence: CASSSLTGTSSYEQYF. In DNA, the CDR3 is TGTGCCAGCAGCTCCCTGACAGGGACGAGCTCCTACGAGCAGTACTTC.